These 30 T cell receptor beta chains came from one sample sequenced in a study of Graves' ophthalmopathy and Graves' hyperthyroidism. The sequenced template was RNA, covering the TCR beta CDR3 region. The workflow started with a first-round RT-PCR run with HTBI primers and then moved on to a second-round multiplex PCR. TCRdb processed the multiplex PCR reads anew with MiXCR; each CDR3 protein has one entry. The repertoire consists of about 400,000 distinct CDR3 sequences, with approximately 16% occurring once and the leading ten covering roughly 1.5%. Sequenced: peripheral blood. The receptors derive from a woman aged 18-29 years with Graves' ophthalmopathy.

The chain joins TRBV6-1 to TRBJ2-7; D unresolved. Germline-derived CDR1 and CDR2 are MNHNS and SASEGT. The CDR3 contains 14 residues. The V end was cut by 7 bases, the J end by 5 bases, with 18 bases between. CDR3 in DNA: TGTGCCAGCATGCGATATGAGTTGATAGACGAGCAGTACTTC. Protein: CASMRYELIDEQYF.

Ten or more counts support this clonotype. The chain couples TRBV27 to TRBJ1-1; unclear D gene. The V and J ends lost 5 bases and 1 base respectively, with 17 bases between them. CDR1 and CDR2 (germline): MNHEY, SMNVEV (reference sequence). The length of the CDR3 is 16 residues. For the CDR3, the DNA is TGTGCCAGCAGTGGAGGACCGCGGGGATGGAACACTGAAGCTTTCTTT. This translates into CASSGGPRGWNTEAFF.

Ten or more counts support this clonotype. The CDR3 DNA follows: TGCGCCAGCACCTCCCTACTGGTGAACACTGAAGCTTTCTTT. Its translation is CASTSLLVNTEAFF. The rearrangement uses TRBV5-1 and TRBJ1-1; unclear D gene. Trimming removed 6 bases at V and 0 bases at J, with 12 bases between. Germline-derived CDR1 and CDR2 are SGHRS and YFSETQ. This CDR3 is built from 14 residues.

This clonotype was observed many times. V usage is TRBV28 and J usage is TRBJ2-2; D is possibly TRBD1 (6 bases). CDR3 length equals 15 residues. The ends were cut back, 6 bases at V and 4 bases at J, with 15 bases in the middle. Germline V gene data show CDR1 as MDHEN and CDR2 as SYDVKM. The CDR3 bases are TGTGCCAGCAGGGGAATCAGGGGCTCCACCGGGGAGCTGTTTTTT. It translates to CASRGIRGSTGELFF.

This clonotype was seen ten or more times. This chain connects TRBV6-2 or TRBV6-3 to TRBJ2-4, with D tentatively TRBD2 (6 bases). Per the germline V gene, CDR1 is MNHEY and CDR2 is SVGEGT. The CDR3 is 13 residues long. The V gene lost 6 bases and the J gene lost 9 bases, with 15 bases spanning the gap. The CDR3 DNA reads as TGTGCCAGCAGCTCCGGGGGACGTGGCATTCAGTACTTC. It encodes CASSSGGRGIQYF.

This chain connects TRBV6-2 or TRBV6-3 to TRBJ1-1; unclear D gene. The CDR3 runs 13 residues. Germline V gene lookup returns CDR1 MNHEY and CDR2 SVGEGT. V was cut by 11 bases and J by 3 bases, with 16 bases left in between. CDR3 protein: CAAAPRRDTEAFF. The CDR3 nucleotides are TGTGCCGCGGCCCCCCGTCGAGACACTGAAGCTTTCTTT.

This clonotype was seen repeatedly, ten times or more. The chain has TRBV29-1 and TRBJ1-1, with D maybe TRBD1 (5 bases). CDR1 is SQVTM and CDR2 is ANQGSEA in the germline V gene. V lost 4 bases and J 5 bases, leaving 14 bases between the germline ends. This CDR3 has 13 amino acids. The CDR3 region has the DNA TGCAGCGTTGCGGTGGGGGGAGGAACTGAAGCTTTCTTT. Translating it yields CSVAVGGGTEAFF.

The CDR3 protein is CASSLFGTVSYEQYF. The DNA of the CDR3 is TGTGCCAGCAGCTTATTTGGGACAGTCTCCTACGAGCAGTACTTC. The chain links TRBV13 to TRBJ2-7, with 7 positions matching TRBD1. V lost 2 bases and J lost 0; bases outside the gene matches: 4. Germline V gives CDR1 PRHDT, CDR2 FYEKMQ (reference sequence). There are 15 residues in the CDR3.

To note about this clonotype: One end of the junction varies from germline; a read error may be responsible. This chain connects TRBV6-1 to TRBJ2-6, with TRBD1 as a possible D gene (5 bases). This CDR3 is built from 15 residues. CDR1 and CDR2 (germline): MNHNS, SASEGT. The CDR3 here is CDSSEAQGGANVLTF. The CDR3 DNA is TGTGACAGCAGTGAAGCGCAGGGTGGGGCCAACGTCCTGACTTTC.

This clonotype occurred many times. The CDR3 region is CAISESRGYYGYTF. DNA for the CDR3: TGTGCCATCAGTGAGTCGAGAGGGTACTATGGCTACACCTTC. This chain joins TRBV10-3 and TRBJ1-2; D unresolved. Trimming pared 0 bases from V and 3 bases from J, leaving 8 bases between. Germline CDR1 and CDR2: ENHRY and SYGVKD. The CDR3 totals 14 residues.

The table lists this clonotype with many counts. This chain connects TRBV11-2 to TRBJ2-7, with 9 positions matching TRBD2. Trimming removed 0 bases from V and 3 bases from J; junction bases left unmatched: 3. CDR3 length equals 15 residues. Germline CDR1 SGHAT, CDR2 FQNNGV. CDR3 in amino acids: CASSLDGSGSYEQYF. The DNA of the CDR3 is TGTGCCAGCAGCTTAGATGGTAGCGGGAGCTACGAGCAGTACTTC. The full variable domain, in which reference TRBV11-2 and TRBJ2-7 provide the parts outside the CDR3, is EAGVAQSPRYKIIEKRQSVAFWCNPISGHATLYWYQQILGQGPKLLIQFQNNGVVDDSQLPKDRFSAERLKGVDSTLKIQPAKLEDSAVYLCASSLDGSGSYEQYFGPGTRLTVT.

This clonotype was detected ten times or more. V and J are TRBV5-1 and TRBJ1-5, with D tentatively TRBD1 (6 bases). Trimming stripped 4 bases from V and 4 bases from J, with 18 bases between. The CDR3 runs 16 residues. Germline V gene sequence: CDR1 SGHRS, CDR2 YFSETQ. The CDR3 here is CASSPGGGAENQPQHF. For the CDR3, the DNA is TGCGCCAGCAGCCCTGGTGGGGGGGCGGAAAATCAGCCCCAGCATTTT.

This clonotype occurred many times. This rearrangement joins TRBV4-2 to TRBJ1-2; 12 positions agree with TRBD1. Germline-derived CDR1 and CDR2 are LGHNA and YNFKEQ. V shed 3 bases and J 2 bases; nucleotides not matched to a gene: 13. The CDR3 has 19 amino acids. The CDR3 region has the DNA TGTGCCAGCAGCCAGATGGGACAGGGGGCAACAACCCGGAACTATGGCTACACCTTC. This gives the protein CASSQMGQGATTRNYGYTF.

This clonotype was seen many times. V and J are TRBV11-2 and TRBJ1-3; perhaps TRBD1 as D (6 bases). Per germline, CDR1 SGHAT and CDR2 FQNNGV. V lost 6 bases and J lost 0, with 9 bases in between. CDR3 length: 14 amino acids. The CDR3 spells CASRWGPSGNTIYF. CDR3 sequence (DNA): TGTGCCAGCAGATGGGGGCCCTCTGGAAACACCATATATTTT.

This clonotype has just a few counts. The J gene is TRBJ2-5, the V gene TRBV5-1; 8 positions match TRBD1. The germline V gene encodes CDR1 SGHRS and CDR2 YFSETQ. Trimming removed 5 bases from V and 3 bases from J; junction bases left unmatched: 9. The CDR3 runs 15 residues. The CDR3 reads CASSPGGSGEETQYF. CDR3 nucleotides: TGCGCCAGCAGTCCAGGGGGCTCAGGAGAAGAGACCCAGTACTTC.

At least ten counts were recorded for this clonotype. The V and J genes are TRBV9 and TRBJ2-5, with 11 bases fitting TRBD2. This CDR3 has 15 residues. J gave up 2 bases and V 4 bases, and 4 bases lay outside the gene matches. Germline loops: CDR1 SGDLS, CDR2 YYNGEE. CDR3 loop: CASSRRLAGQETQYF. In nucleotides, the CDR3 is TGTGCCAGCAGCCGGAGACTAGCGGGGCAAGAGACCCAGTACTTC. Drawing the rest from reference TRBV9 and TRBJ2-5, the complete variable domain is DSGVTQTPKHLITATGQRVTLRCSPRSGDLSVYWYQQSLDQGLQFLIQYYNGEERAKGNILERFSAQQFPDLHSELNLSSLELGDSALYFCASSRRLAGQETQYFGPGTRLLVL.

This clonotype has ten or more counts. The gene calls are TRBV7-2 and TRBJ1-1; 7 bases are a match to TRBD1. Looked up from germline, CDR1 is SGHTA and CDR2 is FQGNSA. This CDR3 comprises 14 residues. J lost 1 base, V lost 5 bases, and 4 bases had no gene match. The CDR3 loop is CASSLYRGNTEAFF. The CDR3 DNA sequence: TGTGCCAGCAGCCTATACAGGGGGAACACTGAAGCTTTCTTT.

CDR3 amino acids: CASSFFRSTEAFF. In DNA form, the CDR3 reads TGTGCCAGCAGTTTTTTTCGGAGCACTGAAGCTTTCTTT. V usage is TRBV27 and J usage is TRBJ1-1; D unclear. V lost 3 bases to trimming and J lost 4 bases, with 9 bases between them. Germline V gives CDR1 MNHEY, CDR2 SMNVEV (reference sequence). The CDR3 has 13 amino acids.

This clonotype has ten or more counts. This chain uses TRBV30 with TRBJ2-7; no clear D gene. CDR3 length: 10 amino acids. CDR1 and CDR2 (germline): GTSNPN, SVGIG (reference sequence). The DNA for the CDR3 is TGTCCTCCCAGGAGCAGGGAGCAGTACTTC. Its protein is CPPRSREQYF.

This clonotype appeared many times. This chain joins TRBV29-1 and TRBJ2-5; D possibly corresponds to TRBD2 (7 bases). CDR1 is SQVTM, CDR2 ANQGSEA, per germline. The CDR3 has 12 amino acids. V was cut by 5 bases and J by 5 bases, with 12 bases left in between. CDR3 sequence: CSVWEGGETQYF. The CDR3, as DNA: TGCAGCGTTTGGGAGGGGGGGGAGACCCAGTACTTC.

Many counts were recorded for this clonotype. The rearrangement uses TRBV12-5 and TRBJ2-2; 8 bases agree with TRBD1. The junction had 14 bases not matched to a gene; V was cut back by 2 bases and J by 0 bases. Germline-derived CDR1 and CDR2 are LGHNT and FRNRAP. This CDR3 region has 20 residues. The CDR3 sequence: CASGLWSGQGPSANTGELFF. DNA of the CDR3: TGTGCTAGTGGTTTGTGGTCCGGACAGGGACCCTCGGCGAACACCGGGGAGCTGTTTTTT.

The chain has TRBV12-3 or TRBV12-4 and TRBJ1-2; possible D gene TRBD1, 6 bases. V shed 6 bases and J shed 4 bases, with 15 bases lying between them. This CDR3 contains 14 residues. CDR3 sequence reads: CASRRAGGSYGYTF. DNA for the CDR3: TGTGCCAGCAGGAGGGCGGGGGGCAGCTATGGCTACACCTTC.

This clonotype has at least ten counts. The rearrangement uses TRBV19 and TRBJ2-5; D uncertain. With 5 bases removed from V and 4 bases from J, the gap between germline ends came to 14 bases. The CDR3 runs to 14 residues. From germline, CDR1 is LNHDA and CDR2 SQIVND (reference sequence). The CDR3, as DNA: TGTGCCAGTAGTCCTCTAAACGATATAGAGACCCAGTACTTC. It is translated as CASSPLNDIETQYF.

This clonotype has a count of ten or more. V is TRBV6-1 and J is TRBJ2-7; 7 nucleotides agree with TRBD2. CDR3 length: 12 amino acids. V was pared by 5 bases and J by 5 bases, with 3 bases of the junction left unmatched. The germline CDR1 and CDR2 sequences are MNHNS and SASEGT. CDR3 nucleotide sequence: TGTGCCAGCAGTAGCGGGAATCACGAGCAGTACTTC. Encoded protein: CASSSGNHEQYF.

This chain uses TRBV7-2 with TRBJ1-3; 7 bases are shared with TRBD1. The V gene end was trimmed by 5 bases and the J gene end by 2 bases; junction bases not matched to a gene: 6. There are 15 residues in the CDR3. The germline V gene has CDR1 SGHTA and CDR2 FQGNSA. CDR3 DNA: TGTGCCAGCAGCCCTGACAGGGCGGCTGGAAACACCATATATTTT. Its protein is CASSPDRAAGNTIYF. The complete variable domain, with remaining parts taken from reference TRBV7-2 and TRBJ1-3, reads GAGVSQSPSNKVTEKGKDVELRCDPISGHTALYWYRQSLGQGLEFLIYFQGNSAPDKSGLPSDRFSAERTGGSVSTLTIQRTQQEDSAVYLCASSPDRAAGNTIYFGEGSWLTVV.

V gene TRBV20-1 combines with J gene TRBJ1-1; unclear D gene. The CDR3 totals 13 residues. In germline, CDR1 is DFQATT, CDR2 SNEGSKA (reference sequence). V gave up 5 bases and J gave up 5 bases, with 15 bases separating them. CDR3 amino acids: CSARPGRLTEAFF. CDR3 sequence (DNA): TGCAGTGCTCGACCGGGGAGACTAACTGAAGCTTTCTTT.

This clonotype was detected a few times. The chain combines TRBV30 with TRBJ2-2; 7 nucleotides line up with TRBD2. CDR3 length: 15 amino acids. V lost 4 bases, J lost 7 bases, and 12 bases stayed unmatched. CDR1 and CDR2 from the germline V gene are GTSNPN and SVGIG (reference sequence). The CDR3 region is CAWNPVPGGIGELFF. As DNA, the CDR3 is TGTGCCTGGAATCCAGTTCCCGGGGGGATCGGGGAGCTGTTTTTT.

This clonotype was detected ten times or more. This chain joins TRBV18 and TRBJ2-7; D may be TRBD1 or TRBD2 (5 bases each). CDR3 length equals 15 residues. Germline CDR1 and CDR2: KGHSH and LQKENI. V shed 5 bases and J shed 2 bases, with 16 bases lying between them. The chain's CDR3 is CASSDAPGRTYEQYF. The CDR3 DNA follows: TGTGCCAGCTCAGATGCGCCGGGACGCACCTACGAGCAGTACTTC.

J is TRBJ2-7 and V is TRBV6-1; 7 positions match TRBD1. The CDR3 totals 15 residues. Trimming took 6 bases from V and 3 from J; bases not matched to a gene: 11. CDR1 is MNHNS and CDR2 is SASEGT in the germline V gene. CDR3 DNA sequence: TGTGCCAGCAGAAGAAACCGGGACAGCAACTACGAGCAGTACTTC. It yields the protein CASRRNRDSNYEQYF.

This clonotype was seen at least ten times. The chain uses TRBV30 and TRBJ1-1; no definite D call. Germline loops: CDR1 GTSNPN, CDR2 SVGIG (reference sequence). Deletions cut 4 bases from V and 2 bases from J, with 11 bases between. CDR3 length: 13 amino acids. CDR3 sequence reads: CAWMWQANTEAFF. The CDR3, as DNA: TGTGCCTGGATGTGGCAGGCCAACACTGAAGCTTTCTTT.